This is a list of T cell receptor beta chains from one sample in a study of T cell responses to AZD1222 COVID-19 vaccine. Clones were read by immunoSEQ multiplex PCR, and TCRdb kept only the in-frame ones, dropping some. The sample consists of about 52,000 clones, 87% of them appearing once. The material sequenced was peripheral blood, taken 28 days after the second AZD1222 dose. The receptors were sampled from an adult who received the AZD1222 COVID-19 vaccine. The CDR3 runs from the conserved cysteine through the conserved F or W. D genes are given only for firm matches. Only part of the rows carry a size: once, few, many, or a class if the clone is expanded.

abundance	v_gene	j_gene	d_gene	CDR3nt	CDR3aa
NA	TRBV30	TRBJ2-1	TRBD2	TGTGCCTGGAGTGGGTTCCTAGCGGGCCTCTCCTACAATGAGCAGTTCTTC	CAWSGFLAGLSYNEQFF
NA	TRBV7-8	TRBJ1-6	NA	TGTGCCAGCAGCCCCCGAGATCCGTACTCACCCCTCCACTTT	CASSPRDPYSPLHF
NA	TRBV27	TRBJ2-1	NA	TGTGCCAGCAGTACACTTCCAAAGAACTCCTACAATGAGCAGTTCTTC	CASSTLPKNSYNEQFF
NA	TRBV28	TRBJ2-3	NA	TGTGCCAGCAGTTTTCGGGGTGGGACGCAGTATTTT	CASSFRGGTQYF
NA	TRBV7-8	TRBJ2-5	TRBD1	TGTGCCAGCAGCCACAGGACAGGGGGCCTGGAGACCCAGTACTTC	CASSHRTGGLETQYF
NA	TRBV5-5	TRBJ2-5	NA	TGTGCCAGCAGCCCCGGTCGAGAGACCCAGTACTTC	CASSPGRETQYF
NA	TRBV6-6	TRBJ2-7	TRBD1	TGTGCCAGCAGTCGCACAATTCCGGGACAGGGGGCTGCATACGAGCAGTACTTC	CASSRTIPGQGAAYEQYF
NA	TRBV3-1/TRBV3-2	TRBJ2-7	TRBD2	TGTGCCAGCAGCCAAGGTTGGGGCGGGAGGGCTACCGAGCAGTACTTC	CASSQGWGGRATEQYF
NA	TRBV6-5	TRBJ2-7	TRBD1	TGTGCCAGCGACCCGACAGGGGCCCGTTACGAGCAGTACTTC	CASDPTGARYEQYF
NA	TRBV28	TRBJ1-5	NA	TGTGCCAGCAGTTTGACGGGGAATCAGCCCCAGCATTTT	CASSLTGNQPQHF
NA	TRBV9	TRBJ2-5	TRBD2	TGTGCCAGCAGCGGTAGCGGGCAGATTTGGGAGACCCAGTACTTC	CASSGSGQIWETQYF
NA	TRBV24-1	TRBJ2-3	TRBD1	TGTGCCACCAGTGATTTAGGAGGGCAGGGGGCAGCAGATACGCAGTATTTT	CATSDLGGQGAADTQYF
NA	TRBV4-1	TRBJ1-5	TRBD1	TGCGCCAGCAGCCAAGCTCCGGGACAGGGTGACGATCAGCCCCAGCATTTT	CASSQAPGQGDDQPQHF
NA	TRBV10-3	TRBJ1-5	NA	TGTGCCATCAGGCGTGAGGGGCTTGGTCAGCCCCAGCATTTT	CAIRREGLGQPQHF
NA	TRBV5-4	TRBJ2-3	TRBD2	TGTGCCAGCAGCAGTAGCGGGGGCACAGATACGCAGTATTTT	CASSSSGGTDTQYF
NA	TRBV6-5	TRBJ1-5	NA	TGTGCCAGCAGCTGGGAGGGTGGTCAGCCCCAGCATTTT	CASSWEGGQPQHF
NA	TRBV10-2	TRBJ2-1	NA	TGCGCCAGCTCCGGACTTTATTACAATGAGCAGTTCTTC	CASSGLYYNEQFF
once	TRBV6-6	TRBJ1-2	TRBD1	TGTGCCAGCAGTTCAGGGGGCGCGGAAGGCTACACCTTC	CASSSGGAEGYTF
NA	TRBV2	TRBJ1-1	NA	TGTGCCAGCAGTGTCGGGCAGTACACTGAAGCTTTCTTT	CASSVGQYTEAFF
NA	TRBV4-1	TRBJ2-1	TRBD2	TGCGCCAGCAGCCAAGCAAACCTCGGGCTAGCGGGAGCAAATGAGCAGTTCTTC	CASSQANLGLAGANEQFF
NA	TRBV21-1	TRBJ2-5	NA	TGTGCCAGCAGCGGCCGGGACACCGGGTCCTGGACCCAGTACTTC	CASSGRDTGSWTQYF
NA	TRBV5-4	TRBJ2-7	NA	TGTGCCAGCAGCCTTGGGGCGGGGTTGTCCTACGAGCAGTACTTC	CASSLGAGLSYEQYF
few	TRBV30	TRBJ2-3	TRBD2	TGTGCCTGGAGTCCCCCTGGGCTAGCGGGAGGGCCTATAGATACGCAGTATTTT	CAWSPPGLAGGPIDTQYF
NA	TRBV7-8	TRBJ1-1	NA	TGTGCCAGCAGCCCGGGACAACTGAACACTGAAGCTTTCTTT	CASSPGQLNTEAFF
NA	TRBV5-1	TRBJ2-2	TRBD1	TGCGCCAGCACCCTGGCCGGACAGGCCACCGGGGAGCTGTTTTTT	CASTLAGQATGELFF
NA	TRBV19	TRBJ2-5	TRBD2	TGTGCCAGTAGACCCCCGGGACTAGCGGGAGCAGAGACCCAGTACTTC	CASRPPGLAGAETQYF
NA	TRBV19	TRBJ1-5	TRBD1	TGTGCCAGTAGTAACGGACAGGGGGGCAATCAGCCCCAGCATTTT	CASSNGQGGNQPQHF
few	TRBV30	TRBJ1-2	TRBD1	TGTGCCTGGAGTGTACTGAGGGGGCGCGGGAATGGCTACACCTTC	CAWSVLRGRGNGYTF
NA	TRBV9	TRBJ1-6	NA	TGTGCCAGCAGCGTAACGGGGGGAGAGTCACCCCTCCACTTT	CASSVTGGESPLHF
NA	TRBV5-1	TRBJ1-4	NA	TGCGCCAGCAGCTTGACAGGGACTAATGAAAAACTGTTTTTT	CASSLTGTNEKLFF
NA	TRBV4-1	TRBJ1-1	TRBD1	TGCGCCAGCAGTCACAGGGGTAGGATCACTGAAGCTTTCTTT	CASSHRGRITEAFF
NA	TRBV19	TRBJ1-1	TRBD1	TGTGCCAGTAGTATCGTCCCGGGACAGGGTTCGGCTTTCTTT	CASSIVPGQGSAFF
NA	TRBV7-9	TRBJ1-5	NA	TGTGCCAGCAGCTTATCCCTTGGCGCGAGCAATCAGCCCCAGCATTTT	CASSLSLGASNQPQHF
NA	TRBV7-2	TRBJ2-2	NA	TGTGCCAGCAACTTAGCGAGGGGAACCGGGGAGCTGTTTTTT	CASNLARGTGELFF
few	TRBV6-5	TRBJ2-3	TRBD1	TGTGCCAGCGGGACAGGGGGCGCGCAGTATTTT	CASGTGGAQYF
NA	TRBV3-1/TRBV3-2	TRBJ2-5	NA	TGTGCCAGCAGCGCTTTGCGCATGGGGGAGACCCAGTACTTC	CASSALRMGETQYF
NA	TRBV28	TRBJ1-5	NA	TGTGCCAGCAGTTTAAATGCGAATCAGCCCCAGCATTTT	CASSLNANQPQHF
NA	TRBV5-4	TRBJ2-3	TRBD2	TGTGCCAGCAGCGCGACTAGCGGGAGTGTAAATACGCAGTATTTT	CASSATSGSVNTQYF
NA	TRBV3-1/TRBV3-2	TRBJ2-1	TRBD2	TGTGCCAGCAGCCAAGATCTAGCGGGAGTTCGGGCCAATGAGCAGTTCTTC	CASSQDLAGVRANEQFF
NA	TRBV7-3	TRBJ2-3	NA	TGTGCCAGCAGCTCGGGACTCCACACAGATACGCAGTATTTT	CASSSGLHTDTQYF
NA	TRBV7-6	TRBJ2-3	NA	TGTGTCAGCAGCTTAGCGGTAATAGCGGCCACAGATACGCAGTATTTT	CVSSLAVIAATDTQYF
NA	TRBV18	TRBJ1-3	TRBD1	TGTGCCAGCTCACCCTTTCCGGGACAGGGGTCAGGAAACACCATATATTTT	CASSPFPGQGSGNTIYF
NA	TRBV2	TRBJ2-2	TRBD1	TGTGCCAGCAGTCCTAGGGCTTTCGGGACAGCGAACACCGGGGAGCTGTTTTTT	CASSPRAFGTANTGELFF
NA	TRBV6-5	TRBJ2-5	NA	TGTGCCAGCACCCCGGACTGGGCCCGGCAAGAGACCCAGTACTTC	CASTPDWARQETQYF
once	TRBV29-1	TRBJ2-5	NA	TGCAGCGGACGATCTGGTCAAGAGACCCAGTACTTC	CSGRSGQETQYF
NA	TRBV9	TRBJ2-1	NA	TGTGCCAGCAGCGGGAAGGGGTCTAGTACCGGTAATGAGCAGTTCTTC	CASSGKGSSTGNEQFF
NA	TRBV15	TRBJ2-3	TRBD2	TGTGCCACCAGCAGAGATCCCGCGCTAGCGGGCCCAGATACGCAGTATTTT	CATSRDPALAGPDTQYF
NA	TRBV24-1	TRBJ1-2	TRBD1	TGTGCCACCAGTCCACAGGGGTTGAACTATGGCTACACCTTC	CATSPQGLNYGYTF
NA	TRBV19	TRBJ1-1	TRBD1	TGTGCCAGTAGTATAGATCCGTCGGACAGGGTAACTGAAGCTTTCTTT	CASSIDPSDRVTEAFF
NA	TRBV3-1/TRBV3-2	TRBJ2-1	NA	TGTGCCAGCAGCCAAGAGATGAGCTCCTACAATGAGCAGTTCTTC	CASSQEMSSYNEQFF
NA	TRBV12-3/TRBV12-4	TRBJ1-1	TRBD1	TGTGCCAGCAGCCTACAGGGGTTGGCTGAAGCTTTCTTT	CASSLQGLAEAFF
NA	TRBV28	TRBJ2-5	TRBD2	TGTGCCAGCAGCCCGGGACTAGCGGGAGTGGGGGAGACCCAGTACTTC	CASSPGLAGVGETQYF
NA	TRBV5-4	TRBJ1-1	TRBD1	TGTGCCAGCAGCTTGGGGGGACAGATGAACACTGAAGCTTTCTTT	CASSLGGQMNTEAFF
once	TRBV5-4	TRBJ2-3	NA	TGTGCCAGCAGCTTGTCCCCCACAGATACGCAGTATTTT	CASSLSPTDTQYF
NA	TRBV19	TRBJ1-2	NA	TGTGCCAGTAGTATAGGGGATGGCTACACCTTC	CASSIGDGYTF
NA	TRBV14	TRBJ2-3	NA	TGTGCCAGCAGCCAACCGAGGAAAGGAGTGGGCACAGATACGCAGTATTTT	CASSQPRKGVGTDTQYF
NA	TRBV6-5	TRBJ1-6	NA	TGTGCCAGCAGCCTAACCAATTCACCCCTCCACTTT	CASSLTNSPLHF